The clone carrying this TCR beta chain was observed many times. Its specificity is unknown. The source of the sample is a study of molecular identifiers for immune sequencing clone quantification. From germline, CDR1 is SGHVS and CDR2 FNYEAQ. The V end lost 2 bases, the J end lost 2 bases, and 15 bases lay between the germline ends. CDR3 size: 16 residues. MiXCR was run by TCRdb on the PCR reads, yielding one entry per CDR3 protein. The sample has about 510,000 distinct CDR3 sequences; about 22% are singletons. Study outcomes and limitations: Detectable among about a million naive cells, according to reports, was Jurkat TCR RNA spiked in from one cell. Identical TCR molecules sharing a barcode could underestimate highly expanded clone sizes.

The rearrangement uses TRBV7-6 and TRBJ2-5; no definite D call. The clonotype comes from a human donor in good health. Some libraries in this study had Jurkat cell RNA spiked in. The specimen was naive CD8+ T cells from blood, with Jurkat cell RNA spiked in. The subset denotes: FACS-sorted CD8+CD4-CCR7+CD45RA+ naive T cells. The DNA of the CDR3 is TGTGCCAGCAGCTTAAATCTCCCGCTATCACAAGAGACCCAGTACTTC. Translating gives CASSLNLPLSQETQYF.